Listed here are 12 T cell receptor beta chains from one sample, sequenced in a study of cytomegalovirus exposure and HLA in healthy donors. PCR primers comprised 60 Vbeta and 13 Jbeta primers. Profiling relied on immunoSEQ multiplex PCR, and the TCRdb table lists in-frame clones only, not all of them. The sample contains approximately 100,000 clones, about 79% of which appear only once. Sequencing was performed on PBMCs. Receptor source: a woman aged 18-29 years in good health and CMV-seronegative.

This clone was recorded a few times. The CDR3 DNA is TGTGCCAGCAGTGAACTAGGGAGTAATTCACCCCTCCACTTT. Amino acid sequence: CASSELGSNSPLHF. This rearrangement joins TRBV2 to TRBJ1-6; no clear D gene. The V end lost 2 bases, the J end lost 6 bases, and 8 bases lay between the germline ends. Germline values: CDR1 SNHLY, CDR2 FYNNEI. The CDR3 loop spans 14 amino acids.

The chain combines TRBV11-2 with TRBJ2-3; D is possibly TRBD2 (5 bases). Germline V CDR1 and CDR2: SGHAT, FQNNGV. V lost 5 bases and J lost 8, with 17 bases in between. This CDR3 comprises 14 residues. The CDR3 DNA sequence: TGTGCCAGCAGCCCAGACGGCGGGTGGGGTACGCAGTATTTT. Translated, it gives CASSPDGGWGTQYF.

The chain carries TRBV25-1 and TRBJ2-2; D is perhaps TRBD1 (6 bases). CDR1 is MGHDK and CDR2 is SYGVNS in the germline V gene. Trimming removed 2 bases at V and 4 bases at J, with 11 bases between. The CDR3 loop spans 15 amino acids. The CDR3 is CASSEVQGATGELFF. In DNA, the CDR3 is TGTGCCAGCAGTGAAGTACAGGGAGCCACCGGGGAGCTGTTTTTT.

This clone came up once. The chain has TRBV9 and TRBJ2-1; 9 bases fit TRBD2. V shed 3 bases and J 6 bases; nucleotides not matched to a gene: 7. The CDR3 is made up of 15 amino acids. Germline V lookup: CDR1 SGDLS, CDR2 YYNGEE. The CDR3 bases are TGTGCCAGCAGCGGGGGACTAGCCCTCCCCAATGAGCAGTTCTTC. It specifies CASSGGLALPNEQFF.

The rearrangement uses TRBV28 and TRBJ2-7; D may be TRBD1 (5 bases). Germline V gives CDR1 MDHEN, CDR2 SYDVKM. The ends were cut back, 7 bases at V and 6 bases at J, with 22 bases in the middle. The CDR3 length is 15 residues. This CDR3 is CASIPGAGLLREQYF. The CDR3 DNA follows: TGTGCCAGCATCCCTGGGGCAGGGTTATTGCGCGAGCAGTACTTC.

The rearrangement joins TRBV5-1 to TRBJ1-1; possible D gene TRBD1, 6 bases. CDR3 length: 15 residues. Trimming took 3 bases from V and 4 from J, leaving 16 bases between them. Germline CDR1 SGHRS, CDR2 YFSETQ. Written as DNA, the CDR3 is TGCGCCAGCAGCTCGTCGGGACACCAGGCCACTGAAGCTTTCTTT. Translated: CASSSSGHQATEAFF.

The rearrangement uses TRBV6-5 and TRBJ2-7; weak D call: TRBD1 (6 bases). The CDR3 sequence is 14 residues long. V lost 0 bases and J 0 bases, leaving 6 bases between the germline ends. Germline V gives CDR1 MNHEY, CDR2 SVGAGI. The CDR3 sequence: CASSYSDSSYEQYF. DNA of the CDR3: TGTGCCAGCAGTTACTCGGACAGCTCCTACGAGCAGTACTTC.

The CDR3 here is CASSHRSAGGPADTQYF. CDR3 sequence (DNA): TGTGCCAGCAGCCATAGGTCGGCGGGGGGACCCGCAGATACGCAGTATTTT. V usage is TRBV7-9 and J usage is TRBJ2-3; TRBD2 matches 8 bases. The CDR3 covers 17 residues. The germline CDR1 and CDR2 sequences are SEHNR and FQNEAQ (reference sequence). V shed 5 bases, J shed 4 bases, and the junction held 14 bases outside the gene matches.

This clone was seen a handful of times. The V gene is TRBV5-5, the J gene TRBJ2-1, with D unclear. The CDR3 is made up of 13 amino acids. Germline values: CDR1 SGHKS, CDR2 YYEKEE (reference sequence). V was trimmed by 0 bases and J by 4 bases, leaving 5 bases between them. CDR3 sequence (DNA): TGTGCCAGCAGCTTGGTTCCGTACAATGAGCAGTTCTTC. Protein sequence: CASSLVPYNEQFF.

The V gene is TRBV5-5, the J gene TRBJ1-3; tentatively, D is TRBD1 (6 bases). CDR1 and CDR2 from the germline V gene are SGHKS and YYEKEE (reference sequence). CDR3 length equals 15 residues. Trimming shortened V by 5 bases and J by 0 bases, and 12 bases separated the two germline ends. CDR3 in amino acids: CASRPTGLSGNTIYF. The CDR3 bases are TGTGCCAGCAGACCTACAGGGCTCTCTGGAAACACCATATATTTT.

This chain links TRBV4-2 with TRBJ2-3; 14 bases match TRBD2. Germline lookup yields CDR1 LGHNA and CDR2 YNFKEQ. This CDR3 is 22 amino acids long. Trimming cost V 0 bases and J 2 bases; bases outside gene matches: 16. CDR3 loop: CASSQDPGLAGEEGYFTDTQYF. CDR3 bases: TGTGCCAGCAGCCAAGATCCGGGACTAGCGGGAGAGGAGGGATACTTCACAGATACGCAGTATTTT.

The rearrangement joins TRBV7-3 to TRBJ2-1, with a possible D match to TRBD2 (7 bases). CDR3 length: 15 residues. Trimming left V 2 bases short and J 5 bases short, with 13 bases between. From germline, CDR1 is SGHTA and CDR2 FQGTGA. In DNA, the CDR3 is TGTGCCAGCAGCTTAGGGGGGGGCTCAAACAATGAGCAGTTCTTC. Its protein product is CASSLGGGSNNEQFF.